The source of this T cell receptor beta chain is a study of blood T cell repertoires in COVID-19. Turning to the study itself: The origin of the acute and convalescent COVID-19 samples was the United States, Italy and Spain. Sources were T cells, B-cell-depleted T cells, or PBMCs; the material itself was cDNA or gDNA.

This clone was counted a single time. Original data processing: Amplification of reference gene primers was used by the study to estimate nucleated cell counts. TCRdb's copy holds only in-frame clones and misses some; the assay was immunoSEQ multiplex PCR. V, J and clone size reflect that table, while D and trimming were determined from the DNA. The sample holds approximately 52,000 clones; approximately 90% are singletons and the top ten take about 14%. V was shortened by 1 base and J by 3 bases, with 16 bases between the two germline ends. Germline V gene data show CDR1 as SEHNR and CDR2 as FQNEAQ (reference sequence). The CDR3 loop spans 16 amino acids.

This clonotype was obtained from a man aged 65-85 years with acute or convalescent COVID-19. The rearrangement joins TRBV7-9 to TRBJ2-7; possibly TRBD2 for D (5 bases). Sequenced: peripheral blood. The CDR3 loop is CASSLGAGRTDYEQYF. The CDR3 DNA sequence: TGTGCCAGCAGCTTAGGCGCGGGCAGGACGGACTACGAGCAGTACTTC.